The 27 T cell receptor beta chains reported below all come from one sample, sequenced in a study of sequential checkpoint blockade in melanoma. Produced via immunoSEQ multiplex PCR; TCRdb's table is partial and in-frame only. The data hold 17,000 or so clones, with about 50% observed a single time. Regarding treatment: randomized to nivolumab then ipilimumab (arm A) or the reverse (arm B). This sample comprised CD8+ T cells sorted from blood (inferred from file names), obtained from a patient given nivolumab and ipilimumab in sequence. These TCRs come from a human donor with melanoma.

The chain employs TRBV6-1 and TRBJ2-7; 11 bases align to TRBD2. With V trimmed by 5 bases and J by 3 bases, 6 bases remained unmatched. The germline CDR1 and CDR2 sequences are MNHNS and SASEGT. The CDR3 runs 15 residues. Here the CDR3 DNA reads TGTGCCAGCAGTCCTGCTAGCGGGGGGTACTACGAGCAGTACTTC. This gives the protein CASSPASGGYYEQYF.

This clone was seen only once. The chain is built from TRBV10-1 and TRBJ2-5; 12 nucleotides match TRBD2. The CDR3 has 17 amino acids. The germline V gene has CDR1 WNHNN and CDR2 SYGVQD (reference sequence). V trimming: 1 base; J trimming: 4 bases; junction bases outside the gene matches: 7. For the CDR3, the DNA is TGCGCCAGCAGTGAGTTCCCTAGCGGGAGGGCCCGAGAGACCCAGTACTTC. This translates into CASSEFPSGRARETQYF.

The J gene is TRBJ1-2, the V gene TRBV25-1, with D possibly matching TRBD1 (6 bases). The V and J ends lost 1 base and 8 bases respectively, with 8 bases between them. CDR1 and CDR2 from the germline V gene are MGHDK and SYGVNS. The CDR3 is 12 amino acids. In nucleotides, the CDR3 is TGTGCCAGCAGTGAATTAAGGGGGGGCTACACCTTC. Protein product: CASSELRGGYTF.

This clone occurred a few times. The rearrangement links TRBV5-1 to TRBJ2-1, with 8 bases lining up with TRBD1. This CDR3 is built from 17 residues. Germline-derived CDR1 and CDR2 are SGHRS and YFSETQ. With V trimmed by 3 bases and J by 12 bases, 20 bases remained unmatched. The CDR3 DNA is TGCGCCAGCAGCTCGAACACACCAGGGGGCCTCGCCGTTGGGCAGTTCTTC. It translates to CASSSNTPGGLAVGQFF.

As regards this clone: The junction and the germline gene differ at one end; a read error may be behind it. The V call is TRBV5-3, the J call TRBJ2-7; D uncertain. TRBV5-3 is sorted into the ORF group, with uncertain function. The CDR3 extends over 13 amino acids. CDR3 amino acids: CASSLREANEQYF. CDR3 coding DNA: TGTGCCAGCAGCTTGAGAGAGGCCAACGAGCAGTACTTC.

This clone was seen more than once but under ten times. The chain joins TRBV5-6 to TRBJ2-5; tentative D call: TRBD1 (6 bases). The CDR3 consists of 15 residues. Germline V gives CDR1 SGHDT, CDR2 YYEEEE. Trimming took off 0 bases at V and 0 bases at J, with 9 bases between the two ends. The CDR3 DNA reads as TGTGCCAGCAGCTTGGGACAGGTAAACCAAGAGACCCAGTACTTC. Its protein product is CASSLGQVNQETQYF. The full variable domain, rest sourced from reference TRBV5-6 and TRBJ2-5, is DAGVTQSPTHLIKTRGQQVTLRCSPKSGHDTVSWYQQALGQGPQFIFQYYEEEERQRGNFPDRFSGHQFPNYSSELNVNALLLGDSALYLCASSLGQVNQETQYFGPGTRLLVL.

This chain links TRBV5-4 with TRBJ2-7, with TRBD1 identical over 9 bases. This CDR3 region has 16 residues. V lost 3 bases and J lost 6; bases outside the gene matches: 13. CDR1 is SGHNT and CDR2 is YYREEE in the germline V gene (reference sequence). CDR3 sequence: CASSSLPRDRVGEQYF. In DNA, the CDR3 is TGTGCCAGCAGCTCCCTACCCCGGGACAGGGTGGGCGAGCAGTACTTC. The full variable domain, rest sourced from reference TRBV5-4 and TRBJ2-7, is ETGVTQSPTHLIKTRGQQVTLRCSSQSGHNTVSWYQQALGQGPQFIFQYYREEENGRGNFPPRFSGLQFPNYSSELNVNALELDDSALYLCASSSLPRDRVGEQYFGPGTRLTVT.

This clone was counted only a few times. At one boundary the junction diverges from the germline segment, which might be a read error. This chain connects TRBV5-1 to TRBJ2-7; possibly TRBD2 for D (6 bases). CDR1 is SGHRS and CDR2 is YFSETQ in the germline V gene. The CDR3 is made up of 15 amino acids. The CDR3 nucleotides are TGTGCCAGCAGCGGAGGGCCCTCTTTAGCCTACGAGCAGTACTTC. Translated: CASSGGPSLAYEQYF. The full variable domain, its missing parts supplied by reference TRBV5-1 and TRBJ2-7, is KAGVTQTPRYLIKTRGQQVTLSCSPISGHRSVSWYQQTPGQGLQFLFEYFSETQRNKGNFPGRFSGRQFSNSRSEMNVSTLELGDSALYLCASSGGPSLAYEQYFGPGTRLTVT.

The gene calls are TRBV5-1 and TRBJ1-2; 7 positions match TRBD1. The CDR3 consists of 15 residues. V was pared by 0 bases and J by 4 bases, with 6 bases of the junction left unmatched. Germline V gene lookup returns CDR1 SGHRS and CDR2 YFSETQ. The CDR3 reads CASSLEDRRIYGYTF. CDR3 nucleotide sequence: TGCGCCAGCAGCTTGGAGGACAGGCGTATCTATGGCTACACCTTC.

This clone qualifies as medium-sized. The rearrangement uses TRBV7-9 and TRBJ2-3; D ambiguous. The CDR3 covers 19 residues. V was cut by 1 base and J by 1 base, with 21 bases left in between. Germline V gene lookup returns CDR1 SEHNR and CDR2 FQNEAQ (reference sequence). The CDR3 protein is CASSLGPEKSRSRTDTQYF. CDR3 DNA sequence: TGTGCCAGCAGCTTAGGCCCCGAAAAGTCCCGCAGTCGCACAGATACGCAGTATTTT.

This clone appeared a few times. The gene calls are TRBV6-1 and TRBJ1-6; D possibly corresponds to TRBD1 (5 bases). Per germline, CDR1 MNHNS and CDR2 SASEGT. The ends were cut back, 1 base at V and 8 bases at J, with 15 bases in the middle. This CDR3 comprises 16 residues. The CDR3 spells CASSEVVSAGYSPLHF. For the CDR3, the DNA is TGTGCCAGCAGTGAAGTTGTGTCGGCAGGGTATTCACCCCTCCACTTT.

This clone was detected only a few times. Mismatch with germline at one junction end may stem from a read error. The CDR3 is CASSYSSGTVDYEQYF. Here the CDR3 DNA reads TGTGCCAGCAGTTACTCTAGCGGGACCGTCGACTACGAGCAGTACTTC. V and J are TRBV6-4 and TRBJ2-7, with 9 bases fitting TRBD2. Germline V gives CDR1 MRHNA, CDR2 SNTAGT. The CDR3 sequence is 16 residues long.

V gene TRBV27 combines with J gene TRBJ2-3; TRBD2 agrees at 14 bases. The CDR3 is 17 amino acids. The V and J ends lost 4 bases and 2 bases, in that order; junction bases with no gene match: 5. Germline-derived CDR1 and CDR2 are MNHEY and SMNVEV (reference sequence). As DNA, the CDR3 is TGTGCCAGCAGTTCCAGACTAGCGGGGGGGAACACAGATACGCAGTATTTT. It yields the protein CASSSRLAGGNTDTQYF.

In DNA form, the CDR3 reads TGTGCCAGCAGAGCGGACAGCTATGGAAACACCATATATTTT. Translation gives CASRADSYGNTIYF. The V gene is TRBV6-5, the J gene TRBJ1-3, with D possibly being TRBD1 (6 bases). Trimming removed 6 bases from V and 3 bases from J, with 12 bases in between. The CDR3 is 14 residues long. Germline V gene data show CDR1 as MNHEY and CDR2 as SVGAGI.

The chain recombines TRBV19 with TRBJ1-3; 7 positions match TRBD1. CDR1 and CDR2 from the germline V gene are LNHDA and SQIVND (reference sequence). J gave up 0 bases and V 3 bases, and 2 bases lay outside the gene matches. There are 15 residues in the CDR3. The CDR3 nucleotides are TGTGCCAGTAGTATTTGGGACAGCTCTGGAAACACCATATATTTT. It is translated as CASSIWDSSGNTIYF.

This chain uses TRBV5-4 with TRBJ2-7, with 8 bases aligning to TRBD1. V was pared by 0 bases and J by 3 bases, with 5 bases of the junction left unmatched. Germline lookup yields CDR1 SGHNT and CDR2 YYREEE (reference sequence). This CDR3 spans 15 amino acids. The CDR3 DNA follows: TGTGCCAGCAGCTTGGAGGGGACAGGCATCTACGAGCAGTACTTC. It encodes CASSLEGTGIYEQYF.

This clone came up a few times. V usage is TRBV28 and J usage is TRBJ1-1, with TRBD1 matching 7 bases. Germline loops: CDR1 MDHEN, CDR2 SYDVKM. Unmatched junction bases numbered 2, after V lost 4 bases and J lost 0 bases. The CDR3 loop spans 14 amino acids. The CDR3 region has the DNA TGTGCCAGCAGTTGGGACAGCATGAACACTGAAGCTTTCTTT. It specifies CASSWDSMNTEAFF.

The rearrangement joins TRBV2 to TRBJ1-1; D may be TRBD1 (5 bases). The germline gives CDR1 SNHLY, CDR2 FYNNEI. V lost 3 bases, J lost 7 bases, and 18 bases lay in between. The CDR3 length is 15 residues. CDR3 nucleotides: TGTGCCAGCAGTGATTTTTATACAGGTCTCAGTGAAGCTTTCTTT. It translates to CASSDFYTGLSEAFF.

The genes are TRBV28 and TRBJ1-4; tentative D call: TRBD1 (5 bases). V was shortened by 4 bases and J by 0 bases, with 9 bases between the two germline ends. Germline CDR1 reads MDHEN; CDR2 reads SYDVKM. The CDR3 sequence is 15 residues long. The CDR3 DNA sequence: TGTGCCAGCAGTTCATTGACAGCAACTAATGAAAAACTGTTTTTT. Translating it yields CASSSLTATNEKLFF.

This sequence joins TRBV30 and TRBJ1-3, with D unresolved. The V end lost 5 bases, the J end lost 4 bases, and 6 bases lay between the germline ends. This CDR3 comprises 11 residues. CDR1 and CDR2 (germline): GTSNPN, SVGIG (reference sequence). In DNA form, the CDR3 reads TGTGCCTGGCAGTGGGGAAACACCATATATTTT. Protein product: CAWQWGNTIYF.

J is TRBJ1-1 and V is TRBV18; D gene ambiguous. Germline CDR1 is KGHSH and CDR2 is LQKENI. The CDR3 is made up of 15 amino acids. The V and J ends lost 3 bases and 3 bases respectively, with 14 bases between them. CDR3 amino acids: CASSPVAARDTEAFF. The CDR3 DNA reads TGTGCCAGCTCACCGGTGGCAGCGAGGGACACTGAAGCTTTCTTT. Variable domain in full (rest from reference TRBV18 and TRBJ1-1): NAGVMQNPRHLVRRRGQEARLRCSPMKGHSHVYWYRQLPEEGLKFMVYLQKENIIDESGMPKERFSAEFPKEGPSILRIQQVVRGDSAAYFCASSPVAARDTEAFFGQGTRLTVV.

V is TRBV19 and J is TRBJ2-3; D unclear. The CDR3 runs to 15 residues. Trimming shortened V by 1 base and J by 0 bases, and 8 bases separated the two germline ends. Germline lookup yields CDR1 LNHDA and CDR2 SQIVND (reference sequence). CDR3 bases: TGTGCCAGTAGTATAGGTTTCAGTAGCACAGATACGCAGTATTTT. Translation: CASSIGFSSTDTQYF.

The chain links TRBV27 to TRBJ2-5; perhaps TRBD1 as D (6 bases). Germline assignment: CDR1 MNHEY and CDR2 SMNVEV (reference sequence). The length of the CDR3 is 14 residues. V was trimmed by 3 bases and J by 9 bases, leaving 17 bases between them. CDR3 in amino acids: CASSFVRDNGAQYF. In DNA form, the CDR3 reads TGTGCCAGCAGTTTTGTCAGGGACAATGGGGCCCAGTACTTC.

In nucleotides, the CDR3 is TGTGCCAGCAGACAAAAGGGGTTGCGCACCGGGGAGCTGTTTTTT. Translation gives CASRQKGLRTGELFF. The chain links TRBV13 to TRBJ2-2; possibly TRBD1 for D (5 bases). CDR3 length equals 15 residues. Trimming removed 6 bases at V and 4 bases at J, with 15 bases between. CDR1 is PRHDT and CDR2 is FYEKMQ in the germline V gene (reference sequence).

The rearrangement uses TRBV15 and TRBJ2-5; 9 bases are a match to TRBD1. The CDR3 extends over 16 amino acids. V shed 5 bases and J 2 bases; nucleotides not matched to a gene: 9. The V gene's germline CDR1 is LNHNV and CDR2 YYDKDF (reference sequence). The CDR3 reads CATSGYRGRGQETQYF. Written as DNA, the CDR3 is TGTGCCACCAGCGGCTACAGGGGGCGAGGGCAAGAGACCCAGTACTTC.

A few counts support this clone. The J gene is TRBJ1-1, the V gene TRBV7-9, with 8 bases matching TRBD1. CDR3 length: 14 amino acids. With V trimmed by 2 bases and J by 1 base, 0 bases remained unmatched. Looked up from germline, CDR1 is SEHNR and CDR2 is FQNEAQ (reference sequence). CDR3 DNA sequence: TGTGCCAGCAGCTTAACAGGGGGGAACACTGAAGCTTTCTTT. Translating it yields CASSLTGGNTEAFF. Full variable domain (rest looked up from reference TRBV7-9 and TRBJ1-1): DTGVSQNPRHKITKRGQNVTFRCDPISEHNRLYWYRQTLGQGPEFLTYFQNEAQLEKSRLLSDRFSAERPKGSFSTLEIQRTEQGDSAMYLCASSLTGGNTEAFFGQGTRLTVV.

This chain joins TRBV28 and TRBJ1-1, with D possibly matching TRBD1 (5 bases). This CDR3 comprises 15 residues. From germline, CDR1 is MDHEN and CDR2 SYDVKM. The V and J ends lost 9 bases and 1 base respectively, with 18 bases between them. CDR3 protein: CASNTLRGRNTEAFF. The CDR3 nucleotides are TGTGCCAGTAACACCCTCCGGGGGAGGAACACTGAAGCTTTCTTT.